These T cell receptor beta chains were read from a single sample in a study of cytomegalovirus exposure and HLA in healthy donors. TCRdb's table, derived via immunoSEQ multiplex PCR, lists solely in-frame clones and lacks some. The table records roughly 100,000 clones, 60% to 80% of them present only once. Material: PBMCs. These receptors all stem from a man aged 55-75 years in good health and CMV-seropositive. Both conserved end residues are part of each CDR3. Fields, in order: J gene, clone size, V gene, D gene, CDR3 DNA, CDR3 protein. A D gene is named only where the DNA matches it firmly. Expanded clones get a size class; other rows say once, few or many, or leave the size out.

>TRBJ1-1|NA|TRBV27|TRBD1
TGTGCCAGCAGTTTGGGGACAGGGAAAGCTTTCTTT
CASSLGTGKAFF
>TRBJ2-3|NA|TRBV5-6|NA
TGTGCCAGCAGCTTGGGGGCGGGGGATACGCAGTATTTT
CASSLGAGDTQYF
>TRBJ1-1|NA|TRBV14|TRBD1
TGTGCCAGCAGCCAAGCGGGACAGGGAGAATCCGAAGCTTTCTTT
CASSQAGQGESEAFF
>TRBJ2-5|NA|TRBV6-1|NA
TGTGCCAGTGGACGGATCCGGAGGGACCAGTACTTC
CASGRIRRDQYF
>TRBJ1-6|NA|TRBV9|NA
TGTGCCAGCAGCGTCCTCGGGGAGCCCAGCGGTCTTAATTCACCCCTCCACTTT
CASSVLGEPSGLNSPLHF
>TRBJ2-2|few|TRBV6-6|TRBD1
TGTGCCAGCAGTAGGGGGCAGGAGCTGTTTTTT
CASSRGQELFF
>TRBJ2-7|NA|TRBV6-5|TRBD2
TGTGCCAGCAGTCGGACTAGCGGGGGGTGGCAGTACTTC
CASSRTSGGWQYF
>TRBJ2-7|NA|TRBV5-6|NA
TGTGCCAGCAGCTTGGCCGGGTCAGGGGAATACGAGCAGTACTTC
CASSLAGSGEYEQYF
>TRBJ2-7|NA|TRBV6-5|NA
TGTGCCAGCAGTTCTTTCAGCTCCTACGAGCAGTACTTC
CASSSFSSYEQYF
>TRBJ2-1|NA|TRBV2|NA
TGTGCCAGCAGGCTGGACTTTGGGGCCTACAATGAGCAGTTCTTC
CASRLDFGAYNEQFF
>TRBJ1-1|NA|TRBV19|NA
TGTGCCAGTAGTATACTTGGGGGGAACGGGGCTTTCTTT
CASSILGGNGAFF
>TRBJ1-1|NA|TRBV6-5|NA
TGTGCCAGCAGGACAGAGAACACTGAAGCTTTCTTT
CASRTENTEAFF
>TRBJ2-2|NA|TRBV4-1|NA
TGCGCCTTTACAGGGTCGGGAACCGGGGAGCTGTTTTTT
CAFTGSGTGELFF
>TRBJ2-2|NA|TRBV6-4|TRBD2
TGTGCCAGCAGTCGGGCTAGCGGGGGGAAGAACACCGGGGAGCTGTTTTTT
CASSRASGGKNTGELFF
>TRBJ1-2|NA|TRBV10-3|NA
TGTGCCATCAGTGAAGACATCTATGGCTACACCTTC
CAISEDIYGYTF
>TRBJ2-3|NA|TRBV19|TRBD1
TGTGCCAGTAGTATGAATAGGGGGCGCATCACAGATACGCAGTATTTT
CASSMNRGRITDTQYF
>TRBJ2-3|NA|TRBV23-1|TRBD1
TGCGCCAGCAGTCAAAGGACAGGGGGTACAGATACGCAGTATTTT
CASSQRTGGTDTQYF
>TRBJ2-3|NA|TRBV5-1|NA
TGCGCCAGCAGCTTTTACTTCCTCACAGATACGCAGTATTTT
CASSFYFLTDTQYF
>TRBJ2-4|NA|TRBV30|NA
TGTGCCTGGAACTTGGGACTCCATATTCAGTACTTC
CAWNLGLHIQYF
>TRBJ2-1|NA|TRBV7-3|TRBD1
TGTGCCAGCAGTTTTACGGACAGGTCCTACAATGAGCAGTTCTTC
CASSFTDRSYNEQFF
>TRBJ2-1|NA|TRBV5-5|TRBD2
TGTGCCAGCAGGCCTCCGAGCGGGGGTGACTACAATGAGCAGTTCTTC
CASRPPSGGDYNEQFF
>TRBJ1-5|once|TRBV6-6|NA
TGTGCCAGCAGTTACCAGGGGCCCGGACAGCCCCAGCATTTT
CASSYQGPGQPQHF
>TRBJ2-5|NA|TRBV27|NA
TGTGCCAGCAAAGGGGGGGCGGTCGGAGAGACCCAGTACTTC
CASKGGAVGETQYF
>TRBJ1-6|medium-sized|TRBV2|NA
TGTGCCAGCAGTGAATCCGGGGGGGGCCGTTCACCCCTCCACTTT
CASSESGGGRSPLHF